Presented here are 27 T cell receptor beta chains from one specimen sequenced in a study of Ad26.COV2.S vaccination and SARS-CoV-2 variants. This table comes from immunoSEQ multiplex PCR, and its TCRdb copy is limited to in-frame clones, with some not included. The sample carries about 680,000 clones, roughly 90% recorded once. Treatment given: some 20 received Ad26.COV2.S at low or high dose, single or two shots; about 5 received placebo; per-sample allocation not given. The study sampled participants on day 63 after the first vaccine or placebo injection. Sequencing used peripheral blood, obtained in a trial of Ad26.COV2.S vaccine versus placebo. The receptor source for this set is a person aged 18-60 years who received the Ad26.COV2.S COVID-19 vaccine or a placebo.

The chain combines TRBV15 with TRBJ2-1, with D perhaps TRBD2 (6 bases). There are 15 residues in the CDR3. Per the germline V gene, CDR1 is LNHNV and CDR2 is YYDKDF (reference sequence). Trimming removed 4 bases from V and 2 bases from J, with 12 bases in between. CDR3 sequence (DNA): TGTGCCACCAGCATTGAGGGAGGCGCCTACAATGAGCAGTTCTTC. Its protein is CATSIEGGAYNEQFF.

The chain has TRBV12-3 or TRBV12-4 and TRBJ2-7; 7 bases map to TRBD2. The J segment lost 2 bases and the V segment lost 5 bases, leaving 3 bases of the junction unmatched. This CDR3 has 13 amino acids. CDR3 sequence reads: CASSPGGTYEQYF. CDR3 DNA: TGTGCCAGCAGTCCCGGGGGGACCTACGAGCAGTACTTC.

This clone was counted once. The genes are TRBV29-1 and TRBJ1-2, with D possibly matching TRBD1 (5 bases). V was shortened by 3 bases and J by 4 bases, with 15 bases between the two germline ends. The V gene's germline CDR1 is SQVTM and CDR2 ANQGSEA. This CDR3 spans 14 amino acids. CDR3 loop: CSVDGNGASYGYTF. The CDR3 region has the DNA TGCAGCGTTGACGGAAACGGGGCGAGCTATGGCTACACCTTC.

The chain is built from TRBV27 and TRBJ1-3; no clear D gene. Trimming pared 6 bases from V and 2 bases from J, leaving 11 bases between. CDR3 length: 14 residues. CDR1 is MNHEY, CDR2 SMNVEV, per germline (reference sequence). CDR3 nucleotides: TGTGCCAGCAGCTTCCCCGTTGCTGGAAACACCATATATTTT. As protein: CASSFPVAGNTIYF.

This sequence joins TRBV3-1 (or the pseudogene TRBV3-2) and TRBJ1-5, with D possibly matching TRBD1 (5 bases). The CDR3 covers 15 residues. The V gene lost 1 base and the J gene lost 8 bases, with 15 bases spanning the gap. Looked up from germline, CDR1 is LGHDT and CDR2 is YNNKEL (reference sequence). The CDR3 bases are TGTGCCAGCAGCCAAGGGCAGGGCGGGTTGGAGCCCCAGCATTTT. Translating gives CASSQGQGGLEPQHF.

The chain combines TRBV16 with TRBJ1-3; possible D gene TRBD1, 6 bases. CDR1 and CDR2 (germline): KGHSY, FQNENV. This CDR3 spans 13 amino acids. V was clipped by 4 bases and J by 6 bases, with 10 bases between them. The CDR3 coding sequence is TGTGCCAGCAGCCGGGACAACTCAAACACCATATATTTT. Encoded protein: CASSRDNSNTIYF.

CDR3 sequence: CASRPGGVPYNEQFF. The CDR3 bases are TGCGCCAGCAGGCCAGGTGGGGTACCCTACAATGAGCAGTTCTTC. The chain carries TRBV10-2 and TRBJ2-1; D is unclear. The germline V gene has CDR1 WSHSY and CDR2 SAAADI. The V end was cut by 6 bases, the J end by 2 bases, with 14 bases between. The CDR3 totals 15 residues.

The chain links TRBV6-2 or TRBV6-3 to TRBJ1-5, with a tentative D call TRBD1 (5 bases). The CDR3 consists of 16 residues. CDR1 is MNHEY, CDR2 SVGEGT, per germline. Trimming removed 4 bases from V and 2 bases from J, with 15 bases in between. CDR3 region: CASSSTGKAGNQPQHF. The CDR3, as DNA: TGTGCCAGCAGTTCCACAGGAAAAGCGGGCAATCAGCCCCAGCATTTT.

The chain carries TRBV2 and TRBJ1-4; D call uncertain. The V gene lost 5 bases and the J gene lost 5 bases, with 3 bases spanning the gap. CDR1 and CDR2 (germline): SNHLY, FYNNEI. The CDR3 is 11 residues long. The CDR3 DNA is TGTGCCAGCAGTCGGAATGAAAAACTGTTTTTT. This codes for CASSRNEKLFF.

The chain couples TRBV12-5 to TRBJ2-3; no clear D gene. V dropped 3 bases and J dropped 5 bases, with 3 bases sitting between them. The CDR3 consists of 11 residues. The germline gives CDR1 LGHNT, CDR2 FRNRAP. The CDR3 DNA reads as TGTGCTAGTGGTTTAAGAGATACGCAGTATTTT. This codes for CASGLRDTQYF.

This clone was seen more than once but under ten times. The chain combines TRBV4-3 with TRBJ1-2; 9 bases match TRBD1. This CDR3 has 13 amino acids. In germline, CDR1 is LGHNA, CDR2 YSLEER. J lost 6 bases, V lost 4 bases, and 3 bases had no gene match. The CDR3 protein is CASSLRTGDGYTF. CDR3 nucleotides: TGCGCCAGCAGCCTCCGGACAGGGGATGGCTACACCTTC.

This clone occurred a few times. The J gene is TRBJ2-3, the V gene TRBV5-4, with 9 bases fitting TRBD2. The CDR3 consists of 17 residues. Germline values: CDR1 SGHNT, CDR2 YYREEE (reference sequence). The trim removed 4 bases at V and 3 bases at J, leaving 12 bases unmatched. CDR3 coding DNA: TGTGCCAGCAGCCCCGGGACTAGCCGGAGTCTGACAGATACGCAGTATTTT. This translates into CASSPGTSRSLTDTQYF.

This sequence joins TRBV18 and TRBJ1-4, with D possibly TRBD1 on 6 matching bases. This CDR3 contains 16 residues. V lost 6 bases and J 3 bases, leaving 17 bases between the germline ends. Germline values: CDR1 KGHSH, CDR2 LQKENI. Written as DNA, the CDR3 is TGTGCCAGCTCTCCTAGCCGGGCAGGGGCTAATGAAAAACTGTTTTTT. This gives the protein CASSPSRAGANEKLFF.

V is TRBV18 and J is TRBJ2-7; the match to TRBD1 covers 9 bases. This CDR3 has 15 residues. Losses at the gene ends were 6 bases for V and 4 bases for J; bases not matched to a gene: 10. Germline V gene sequence: CDR1 KGHSH, CDR2 LQKENI. The CDR3 DNA follows: TGTGCCAGCTCTCTGGGACAGGGACCTTCGTACGAGCAGTACTTC. This encodes CASSLGQGPSYEQYF.

J is TRBJ1-1 and V is TRBV29-1; tentatively, D is TRBD1 (6 bases). Per germline, CDR1 SQVTM and CDR2 ANQGSEA. Deletions cut 7 bases from V and 4 bases from J, with 16 bases between. The CDR3 runs to 13 residues. The CDR3 sequence: CSAAGRGGTEAFF. CDR3 DNA sequence: TGCAGCGCTGCGGGCAGGGGCGGCACTGAAGCTTTCTTT.

The chain has TRBV16 and TRBJ1-2; D not certain. The V gene lost 2 bases and the J gene lost 4 bases, with 11 bases spanning the gap. Per the germline V gene, CDR1 is KGHSY and CDR2 is FQNENV. The CDR3 totals 14 residues. Here the CDR3 reads CASSQDARGYGYTF. CDR3 sequence (DNA): TGTGCCAGCAGCCAAGACGCTAGAGGCTATGGCTACACCTTC. The full variable domain, its missing parts supplied by reference TRBV16 and TRBJ1-2, is GEEVAQTPKHLVRGEGQKAKLYCAPIKGHSYVFWYQQVLKNEFKFLISFQNENVFDETGMPKERFSAKCLPNSPCSLEIQATKLEDSAVYFCASSQDARGYGYTFGSGTRLTVV.

The chain combines TRBV18 with TRBJ1-2, with D perhaps TRBD1 (6 bases). V dropped 3 bases and J dropped 7 bases, with 21 bases sitting between them. CDR3 size: 16 residues. CDR1 is KGHSH, CDR2 LQKENI, per germline. The CDR3 nucleotides read TGTGCCAGCTCACCCATCCGGGACAACGAAGGGGGTGGCTACACCTTC. Protein: CASSPIRDNEGGGYTF.

As concerns this clone: Other DNA sequences from this sample encode an identical CDR3 as well. CDR3 sequence (DNA): TGTGCCAGCAGTTACTCCGGCCCGGCAACTAATGAAAAACTGTTTTTT. Its protein product is CASSYSGPATNEKLFF. The chain has TRBV6-5 and TRBJ1-4, with D unresolved. V dropped 0 bases and J dropped 0 bases, with 8 bases sitting between them. Germline loops: CDR1 MNHEY, CDR2 SVGAGI. The CDR3 is made up of 16 amino acids.

V gene TRBV29-1 combines with J gene TRBJ1-2, with 9 bases identical to TRBD1. The CDR3 has 11 residues. The germline V gene has CDR1 SQVTM and CDR2 ANQGSEA. With 6 bases clipped from V and 7 bases from J, the junction kept 3 bases outside the gene matches. CDR3 coding DNA: TGCAGCGTCCGACAGGGGGGTGGCTACACCTTC. This sequence encodes CSVRQGGGYTF. The entire variable domain, with the rest obtained from reference TRBV29-1 and TRBJ1-2, is as follows: SAVISQKPSRDICQRGTSLTIQCQVDSQVTMMFWYRQQPGQSLTLIATANQGSEATYESGFVIDKFPISRPNLTFSTLTVSNMSPEDSSIYLCSVRQGGGYTFGSGTRLTVV.

This chain connects TRBV6-2 or TRBV6-3 to TRBJ1-5, with D maybe TRBD1 (5 bases). From germline, CDR1 is MNHEY and CDR2 SVGEGT. Trimming left V 4 bases short and J 6 bases short, with 13 bases between. The length of the CDR3 is 14 residues. CDR3: CASSSRTKTQPQHF. CDR3 bases: TGTGCCAGCAGTTCGAGGACAAAAACTCAGCCCCAGCATTTT.

The chain is built from TRBV7-2 and TRBJ2-1, with a tentative D call TRBD2 (6 bases). This CDR3 has 15 residues. Germline V gene sequence: CDR1 SGHTA, CDR2 FQGNSA. V lost 1 base to trimming and J lost 8 bases, with 15 bases between them. This chain's CDR3 is CASSLEGAGEDEQFF. In DNA form, the CDR3 reads TGTGCCAGCAGCTTAGAAGGGGCCGGGGAGGATGAGCAGTTCTTC.

The V gene is TRBV14, the J gene TRBJ1-2; D unresolved. V gave up 2 bases and J gave up 3 bases, with 13 bases separating them. The CDR3 contains 15 residues. Germline CDR1 is SGHDN and CDR2 is FVKESK. Written as DNA, the CDR3 is TGTGCCAGCAGCCAAAATAACGCGATCTACTATGGCTACACCTTC. This gives the protein CASSQNNAIYYGYTF.

This clone occurred once. The CDR3 region has the DNA TGTGCCATCAGTGAATACAGGGAGGTCCACAATGAGCAGTTCTTC. Its protein product is CAISEYREVHNEQFF. The V and J genes are TRBV10-3 and TRBJ2-1; either TRBD1 or TRBD2 may supply D (6 bases each). Germline CDR1 ENHRY, CDR2 SYGVKD. Trimming left V 3 bases short and J 5 bases short, with 14 bases between. The CDR3 consists of 15 residues.

This clone came up once. The CDR3, as DNA: TGCAGTGCTAGTCATCCAAATGGCTACACCTTC. It is translated as CSASHPNGYTF. The chain joins TRBV20-1 to TRBJ1-2; D is ambiguous. V lost 3 bases to trimming and J lost 6 bases, with 8 bases between them. This CDR3 region has 11 residues. Germline values: CDR1 DFQATT, CDR2 SNEGSKA (reference sequence).

The chain recombines TRBV19 with TRBJ2-2, with TRBD1 as a possible D gene (5 bases). CDR3 length: 15 amino acids. With 0 bases removed from V and 3 bases from J, the gap between germline ends came to 8 bases. Germline V gene lookup returns CDR1 LNHDA and CDR2 SQIVND (reference sequence). The CDR3 reads CASSIDQGYTGELFF. The CDR3, as DNA: TGTGCCAGTAGTATAGATCAGGGATACACCGGGGAGCTGTTTTTT. Based on the CDR3 plus reference TRBV19 and TRBJ2-2, the full variable domain is DGGITQSPKYLFRKEGQNVTLSCEQNLNHDAMYWYRQDPGQGLRLIYYSQIVNDFQKGDIAEGYSVSREKKESFPLTVTSAQKNPTAFYLCASSIDQGYTGELFFGEGSRLTVL.

The sample holds one count of this clone. The chain carries TRBV18 and TRBJ1-5; 7 nucleotides agree with TRBD1. Germline-derived CDR1 and CDR2 are KGHSH and LQKENI. The ends lost 0 bases at V and 6 bases at J; junction bases unmatched: 8. This CDR3 contains 16 residues. In DNA form, the CDR3 reads TGTGCCAGCTCACCACCCGACAGGGCTGGACTTCAGCCCCAGCATTTT. Amino acid sequence: CASSPPDRAGLQPQHF.

The rearrangement links TRBV19 to TRBJ1-1; perhaps TRBD1 as D (5 bases). From germline, CDR1 is LNHDA and CDR2 SQIVND (reference sequence). The CDR3 length is 16 residues. V dropped 4 bases and J dropped 4 bases, with 19 bases sitting between them. The DNA of the CDR3 is TGTGCCAGTAGTACACGCCAGGGCCAGAAGGGCACTGAAGCTTTCTTT. Translation gives CASSTRQGQKGTEAFF. The full variable domain, rest sourced from reference TRBV19 and TRBJ1-1, is DGGITQSPKYLFRKEGQNVTLSCEQNLNHDAMYWYRQDPGQGLRLIYYSQIVNDFQKGDIAEGYSVSREKKESFPLTVTSAQKNPTAFYLCASSTRQGQKGTEAFFGQGTRLTVV.